The clone carrying this T cell receptor beta chain was seen only a few times. Antigen: not known. The CDR3 is cut off 3 residues early in the read; its end comes from the germline J gene. Blood came from CVID subjects not ill and not taking immunomodulatory or immunosuppressive medication. TCRdb's copy holds only in-frame clones and misses some; the assay was immunoSEQ multiplex PCR. There are tens of thousands of clones in the sample, none observed a single time. The CDR3 has 15 amino acids. Germline V gene data show CDR1 as MNHEY and CDR2 as SVGEGT. Trimming took off 8 bases at V and 3 bases at J, with 19 bases between the two ends. These data come from a study of T cell clonality in common variable immunodeficiency. Notes on the study in general: Repertoire-complication correlations in CVID were limited by patient heterogeneity. Common variable immunodeficiency TCR beta sequences reportedly had fewer deletions and N-nucleotide insertions.

J is TRBJ1-1 and V is TRBV6-2 or TRBV6-3; D possibly corresponds to TRBD1 (6 bases). The clonotype comes from a human donor with common variable immunodeficiency. Sequenced material: peripheral blood mononuclear cells. CDR3 DNA (partial): TGTGCCAGCGGAGGTACAGGGTACGTATACACTGAA. It codes for CASGGTGYVYTE. Given in full, the CDR3 is CASGGTGYVYTEAFF.